These 19 T cell receptor beta chains share one sample of origin, sequenced in a study of shared clonotypes between healthy human individuals. Sequenced by immunoSEQ multiplex PCR; TCRdb stores in-frame clones only, minus some. The repertoire holds nearly 600,000 clones, with around 95% as singletons. CD45RO-negative, CCR7-selected cells formed the naive CD8 fraction, which excluded terminally differentiated effector memory CD45RA+ cells. Sequencing used naive CD8+ T cells sorted from blood. All receptors come from a woman younger than 45 in good health.

J is TRBJ2-2 and V is TRBV5-1; D could derive from TRBD1 or TRBD2 (5 bases each). The CDR3 has 14 amino acids. Trimming stripped 3 bases from V and 6 bases from J, with 12 bases between. Germline CDR1 is SGHRS and CDR2 is YFSETQ. The CDR3 coding sequence is TGCGCCAGCAGCTGGGGGTCCTCGCCCGGGGAGCTGTTTTTT. This sequence encodes CASSWGSSPGELFF.

The gene calls are TRBV5-6 and TRBJ2-7; 8 bases match TRBD1. The CDR3 totals 14 residues. CDR1 SGHDT and CDR2 YYEEEE come from the germline V gene. V shed 4 bases and J 3 bases; nucleotides not matched to a gene: 6. Here the CDR3 DNA reads TGTGCCAGCAGCCCGACAGGGGCCTACTACGAGCAGTACTTC. Protein product: CASSPTGAYYEQYF.

The table lists this clone with a count of one. A much larger clone differs by one base, so this may be a read error. This CDR3 is also generated by other DNA sequences in the sample. The chain joins TRBV4-1 to TRBJ2-7; D not certain. Looked up from germline, CDR1 is MGHRA and CDR2 is YSYEKL. The V gene lost 5 bases and the J gene lost 0 bases, with 2 bases spanning the gap. The CDR3 sequence is 11 residues long. The CDR3 DNA follows: TGCGCCAGCAGCTCCTCCTACGAGCAGTACTTC. Its translation is CASSSSYEQYF.

V is TRBV9 and J is TRBJ1-1, with D possibly TRBD1 on 5 matching bases. The CDR3 sequence is 15 residues long. V was pared by 0 bases and J by 0 bases, with 9 bases between. Germline V gene data show CDR1 as SGDLS and CDR2 as YYNGEE. CDR3 DNA sequence: TGTGCCAGCAGCGTAGAGGGGACCGTGAACACTGAAGCTTTCTTT. Its protein is CASSVEGTVNTEAFF.

The chain joins TRBV4-1 to TRBJ2-1, with D uncertain. The germline gives CDR1 MGHRA, CDR2 YSYEKL. This CDR3 has 17 amino acids. Trimming removed 1 base from V and 9 bases from J, with 22 bases in between. CDR3: CASSQGVSGVRDFEQFF. CDR3 coding DNA: TGCGCCAGCAGCCAAGGAGTGAGTGGGGTTAGAGACTTTGAGCAGTTCTTC.

The chain has TRBV6-5 and TRBJ2-2; possible D gene TRBD2, 6 bases. Germline CDR1 is MNHEY and CDR2 is SVGAGI. CDR3 length: 15 residues. Between the trimmed V and J ends, which lost 4 bases and 1 base, there was a span of 10 bases. CDR3 nucleotides: TGTGCCAGCAGTTGGGTGGAGGGGAACACCGGGGAGCTGTTTTTT. Amino acids: CASSWVEGNTGELFF.

This chain links TRBV28 with TRBJ1-1; TRBD1 aligns across 10 bases. V was pared by 4 bases and J by 8 bases, with 7 bases of the junction left unmatched. CDR3 length equals 14 residues. Germline V CDR1 and CDR2: MDHEN, SYDVKM. CDR3 in DNA: TGTGCCAGCAGTTATAAGACAGGGGGCATCGAAGCTTTCTTT. Translated: CASSYKTGGIEAFF.

The chain uses TRBV28 and TRBJ1-5; TRBD1 matches 7 bases. Trimming took 3 bases from V and 5 from J; bases not matched to a gene: 7. CDR1 is MDHEN and CDR2 is SYDVKM in the germline V gene. The CDR3 spans 15 residues. The CDR3 sequence is CASSFATGVDQPQHF. The DNA of the CDR3 is TGTGCCAGCAGTTTCGCAACAGGGGTGGATCAGCCCCAGCATTTT.

The chain uses TRBV5-1 and TRBJ2-1; TRBD2 aligns across 11 bases. The J segment lost 2 bases and the V segment lost 1 base, leaving 2 bases of the junction unmatched. Germline V gene lookup returns CDR1 SGHRS and CDR2 YFSETQ. The CDR3 covers 16 residues. CDR3 coding DNA: TGCGCCAGCAGCTTGACTAGCGGGAGTACCTACAATGAGCAGTTCTTC. Amino acids: CASSLTSGSTYNEQFF.

In DNA form, the CDR3 reads TGTGCCAGTAGCGATGTCCCGCTCTCCTACGAGCAGTACTTC. As protein: CASSDVPLSYEQYF. This chain connects TRBV19 to TRBJ2-7; D uncertain. Trimming removed 6 bases from V and 0 bases from J, with 12 bases in between. Germline lookup yields CDR1 LNHDA and CDR2 SQIVND (reference sequence). This CDR3 is built from 14 residues.

The chain recombines TRBV27 with TRBJ2-2, with TRBD2 identical over 7 bases. After removal of 10 bases from V and 3 bases from J, the junction contained 2 bases not matched to a gene. This CDR3 is 12 amino acids long. Germline V gives CDR1 MNHEY, CDR2 SMNVEV (reference sequence). CDR3 coding DNA: TGTGCCACCCGGGGGGACACCGGGGAGCTGTTTTTT. It yields the protein CATRGDTGELFF.

V is TRBV5-4 and J is TRBJ1-4; 7 positions match TRBD1. The CDR3 length is 14 residues. From germline, CDR1 is SGHNT and CDR2 YYREEE (reference sequence). Trimming cost V 3 bases and J 1 base; bases outside gene matches: 0. CDR3 nucleotides: TGTGCCAGCAGCTACAGGGGAACTAATGAAAAACTGTTTTTT. Its protein product is CASSYRGTNEKLFF.

CDR3 sequence reads: CASSSRRGRGETQYF. The CDR3 nucleotides read TGTGCCAGCAGTAGTAGGAGAGGGAGGGGAGAGACCCAGTACTTC. This chain uses TRBV2 with TRBJ2-5; TRBD2 agrees at 7 bases. Germline assignment: CDR1 SNHLY and CDR2 FYNNEI. The CDR3 is 15 residues long. Trimming cost V 5 bases and J 4 bases; bases outside gene matches: 10.

This chain connects TRBV10-1 to TRBJ1-1, with unresolved D. V lost 5 bases and J lost 3, with 10 bases in between. The CDR3 is 13 residues long. The V gene's germline CDR1 is WNHNN and CDR2 SYGVQD (reference sequence). The CDR3 nucleotides read TGCGCCAGCAGTTCGGGTTACGACACTGAAGCTTTCTTT. Protein sequence: CASSSGYDTEAFF.

The chain links TRBV6-5 to TRBJ2-5; 9 bases align to TRBD1. V was clipped by 4 bases and J by 5 bases; unmatched bases: 5. CDR1 and CDR2 from the germline V gene are MNHEY and SVGAGI. CDR3 length: 14 residues. The CDR3: CASSSGTGWETQYF. In DNA, the CDR3 is TGTGCCAGCAGTTCCGGGACAGGGTGGGAGACCCAGTACTTC.

The CDR3, as DNA: TGTGCCAGCCAGCCAAGGGAAGCCTCAACTAATGAAAAACTGTTTTTT. Translated: CASQPREASTNEKLFF. The chain couples TRBV2 to TRBJ1-4; D unresolved. V lost 8 bases to trimming and J lost 0 bases, with 16 bases between them. The CDR3 length is 16 residues. Germline V gene data show CDR1 as SNHLY and CDR2 as FYNNEI.

V usage is TRBV19 and J usage is TRBJ1-1, with D perhaps matching TRBD1 (5 bases). The CDR3 runs to 13 residues. Per the germline V gene, CDR1 is LNHDA and CDR2 is SQIVND (reference sequence). The V end lost 7 bases, the J end lost 4 bases, and 13 bases lay between the germline ends. CDR3 sequence: CASTPGAGTEAFF. The CDR3 nucleotides are TGTGCCAGTACCCCTGGGGCTGGCACTGAAGCTTTCTTT.

This clone has a single count. The J gene is TRBJ2-7, the V gene TRBV4-2, with 8 bases aligning to TRBD1. The CDR3 length is 17 residues. Germline-derived CDR1 and CDR2 are LGHNA and YNFKEQ. The V and J ends lost 3 bases and 0 bases, in that order; junction bases with no gene match: 10. CDR3 loop: CASSQESSTGASYEQYF. Written as DNA, the CDR3 is TGTGCCAGCAGCCAGGAATCGTCGACAGGGGCCTCCTACGAGCAGTACTTC.

The CDR3 bases are TGTGCCAGCAGTTTCTCAGGGGGCTACGAGCAGTACTTC. As protein: CASSFSGGYEQYF. The chain combines TRBV6-5 with TRBJ2-5, with TRBD1 matching 7 bases. The DNA end favors TRBJ2-7, so the J call may be wrong. Germline loops: CDR1 MNHEY, CDR2 SVGAGI. The CDR3 length is 13 residues.